This TCR beta chain was documented in a study of shared clonotypes between healthy human individuals. Profiling relied on immunoSEQ multiplex PCR, and the TCRdb table lists in-frame clones only, not all of them. The sample yields about a million clones, 60% to 85% seen once. Germline assignment: CDR1 KGHSH and CDR2 LQKENI. This CDR3 contains 15 residues. V was cut by 5 bases and J by 4 bases, with 16 bases left in between. This chain connects TRBV18 to TRBJ2-3; no clear D gene. Sequenced: memory CD4+ T cells from PBMCs. Subset described: CD45RA-negative fraction. The sequence was collected from a man between 18 and 29 years old in good health. Some clones in this sample may be carry-over from other donors' samples. CDR3 sequence: CASSTDVPNSDTQYF. The CDR3 DNA sequence: TGTGCCAGCTCAACGGACGTCCCAAACTCAGATACGCAGTATTTT.